The 17 T cell receptor beta chains below come from one sample, sequenced in a study of cytomegalovirus exposure and HLA in healthy donors. The PCR contained 60 Vbeta and 13 Jbeta primers. TCRdb's table, derived via immunoSEQ multiplex PCR, lists solely in-frame clones and lacks some. In the table there are 100,000 to 150,000 clones, around 83% of which are singletons. The sequenced sample was PBMCs. These receptors came from a man between 50 and 59 years old in good health and CMV-seronegative.

This clone was counted only a few times. The chain links TRBV2 to TRBJ2-6; D may be TRBD2 (5 bases). This CDR3 has 16 amino acids. Germline V gives CDR1 SNHLY, CDR2 FYNNEI. V lost 1 base, J lost 3 bases, and 10 bases lay in between. The CDR3 DNA is TGTGCCAGCAGTGAAGGCACGGGGATTGGGGCCAACGTCCTGACTTTC. This sequence encodes CASSEGTGIGANVLTF.

This clone was seen once. This chain links TRBV5-4 with TRBJ2-3; 9 bases map to TRBD2. Trimming at V came to 0 bases and at J to 2 bases, leaving 7 bases not matched to a gene. Germline lookup yields CDR1 SGHNT and CDR2 YYREEE (reference sequence). The CDR3 runs 17 residues. CDR3 DNA: TGTGCCAGCAGCTTGGCCGGCCTAGCGGGGAACACAGATACGCAGTATTTT. It codes for CASSLAGLAGNTDTQYF. The full variable domain, completed using reference TRBV5-4 and TRBJ2-3, is ETGVTQSPTHLIKTRGQQVTLRCSSQSGHNTVSWYQQALGQGPQFIFQYYREEENGRGNFPPRFSGLQFPNYSSELNVNALELDDSALYLCASSLAGLAGNTDTQYFGPGTRLTVL.

The CDR3 DNA is TGTGCCAGCAGTGACTACCCAAACGCAGATACGCAGTATTTT. Its translation is CASSDYPNADTQYF. The chain combines TRBV2 with TRBJ2-3; D unclear. This CDR3 spans 14 amino acids. V was trimmed by 3 bases and J by 4 bases, leaving 11 bases between them. Per the germline V gene, CDR1 is SNHLY and CDR2 is FYNNEI.

The gene calls are TRBV7-3 and TRBJ2-2; 8 bases line up with TRBD2. This CDR3 has 15 amino acids. The V gene end was trimmed by 5 bases and the J gene end by 5 bases; junction bases not matched to a gene: 7. Germline CDR1 and CDR2: SGHTA and FQGTGA. As DNA, the CDR3 is TGTGCCAGCAGCCTCCGGGGGGGGCTAACCGGGGAGCTGTTTTTT. It yields the protein CASSLRGGLTGELFF.

This chain uses TRBV7-3 with TRBJ1-1; D not certain. Trimming took 5 bases from V and 4 from J, leaving 11 bases between them. The length of the CDR3 is 13 residues. Germline V lookup: CDR1 SGHTA, CDR2 FQGTGA. The CDR3 DNA reads TGTGCCAGCAGCCCGGGGTCGGGCACTGAAGCTTTCTTT. Protein product: CASSPGSGTEAFF.

The chain uses TRBV7-6 and TRBJ1-1; TRBD1 is a possible D gene (5 bases). CDR1 SGHVS and CDR2 FNYEAQ come from the germline V gene. CDR3 length: 15 amino acids. V was clipped by 4 bases and J by 5 bases, with 17 bases between them. The CDR3: CASSSREGLGTEAFF. The CDR3 DNA sequence: TGTGCCAGCAGCTCGAGGGAGGGGCTGGGGACTGAAGCTTTCTTT. Full variable domain (rest looked up from reference TRBV7-6 and TRBJ1-1): GAGVSQSPRYKVTKRGQDVALRCDPISGHVSLYWYRQALGQGPEFLTYFNYEAQQDKSGLPNDRFSAERPEGSISTLTIQRTEQRDSAMYRCASSSREGLGTEAFFGQGTRLTVV.

Regarding this clone: Relative to the germline gene, one junction end is altered; a read error may explain this. The chain is built from TRBV7-2 and TRBJ2-3; 9 bases align to TRBD2. CDR1 is SGHTA and CDR2 is FQGNSA in the germline V gene. CDR3 size: 14 residues. CDR3 DNA sequence: TGTGCCAGCAGCGCAAGTCCGACTAGCGGAGCATTTTTTTTT. It is translated as CASSASPTSGAFFF.

The chain links TRBV7-9 to TRBJ1-2; D gene unclear. The CDR3 consists of 12 residues. Trimming left V 5 bases short and J 6 bases short, with 10 bases between. The germline CDR1 and CDR2 sequences are SEHNR and FQNEAQ (reference sequence). As DNA, the CDR3 is TGTGCCAGCAGCCCCAAACGGGATGGCTACACCTTC. This sequence encodes CASSPKRDGYTF.

This chain joins TRBV4-2 and TRBJ2-7; tentative D call: TRBD2 (5 bases). Germline V lookup: CDR1 LGHNA, CDR2 YNFKEQ. The CDR3 is made up of 14 amino acids. Trimming took off 4 bases at V and 6 bases at J, with 16 bases between the two ends. The CDR3 reads CASSLIWTGGEQYF. The CDR3 bases are TGTGCCAGCAGCCTGATATGGACCGGAGGCGAGCAGTACTTC.

The DNA for the CDR3 is TGTGCCTGGGGTTTGAACAGGGGCGAGCAGTACTTC. Its translation: CAWGLNRGEQYF. The chain joins TRBV30 to TRBJ2-7; TRBD1 agrees at 7 bases. This CDR3 contains 12 residues. The ends lost 5 bases at V and 6 bases at J; junction bases unmatched: 7. CDR1 GTSNPN and CDR2 SVGIG come from the germline V gene (reference sequence). Combining the CDR3 with reference TRBV30 and TRBJ2-7 gives the whole variable domain SQTIHQWPATLVQPVGSPLSLECTVEGTSNPNLYWYRQAAGRGLQLLFYSVGIGQISSEVPQNLSASRPQDRQFILSSKKLLLSDSGFYLCAWGLNRGEQYFGPGTRLTVT.

The chain recombines TRBV28 with TRBJ1-6, with D possibly being TRBD1 (6 bases). V lost 4 bases and J 7 bases, leaving 8 bases between the germline ends. The germline gives CDR1 MDHEN, CDR2 SYDVKM. The CDR3 is 13 residues long. CDR3 DNA sequence: TGTGCCAGCAGTTCTCAGGGGAATTCACCCCTCCACTTT. Amino acids: CASSSQGNSPLHF.

Comments on this clone: Other nucleotide sequences in the sample specify the same CDR3. The gene calls are TRBV5-1 and TRBJ2-5; 9 bases line up with TRBD1. This CDR3 is 14 amino acids long. CDR1 SGHRS and CDR2 YFSETQ come from the germline V gene. V was clipped by 4 bases and J by 5 bases; unmatched bases: 6. The DNA for the CDR3 is TGCGCCAGCAGCATGGGACAGGGTGAGGAGACCCAGTACTTC. Encoded protein: CASSMGQGEETQYF.

This clone has just a few counts. The chain combines TRBV7-9 with TRBJ2-1, with 12 bases lining up with TRBD2. The CDR3 spans 16 residues. The V gene's germline CDR1 is SEHNR and CDR2 FQNEAQ (reference sequence). V shed 5 bases and J 4 bases; nucleotides not matched to a gene: 6. CDR3 DNA sequence: TGTGCCAGCAGCCCAAGACTAGCGGGGGAGTACAATGAGCAGTTCTTC. It encodes CASSPRLAGEYNEQFF.

The J gene is TRBJ1-2, the V gene TRBV2; 11 bases line up with TRBD1. V lost 8 bases and J lost 7; bases outside the gene matches: 3. The CDR3 consists of 12 residues. From germline, CDR1 is SNHLY and CDR2 FYNNEI. In nucleotides, the CDR3 is TGTGCCAGCGGACAGGGGGCGGTTGGCTACACCTTC. Residues: CASGQGAVGYTF.

The chain recombines TRBV6-9 with TRBJ2-2; the D gene is possibly TRBD1 (5 bases). V lost 3 bases, J lost 0 bases, and 11 bases lay in between. The CDR3 length is 16 residues. Germline assignment: CDR1 MNHGY and CDR2 SVAAGI. For the CDR3, the DNA is TGTGCCAGCAGTTACTCGGACACCACGAACACCGGGGAGCTGTTTTTT. This translates into CASSYSDTTNTGELFF.

The V and J genes are TRBV2 and TRBJ1-2, with 8 bases aligning to TRBD1. With V trimmed by 11 bases and J by 3 bases, 8 bases remained unmatched. CDR1 SNHLY and CDR2 FYNNEI come from the germline V gene. The CDR3 runs 13 residues. The CDR3 protein is CALTTGDDYGYTF. The CDR3 DNA is TGTGCCTTGACGACAGGGGATGACTATGGCTACACCTTC.

This chain connects TRBV6-4 to TRBJ1-6; D ambiguous. Deletions cut 5 bases from V and 6 bases from J, with 11 bases between. The length of the CDR3 is 14 residues. Germline lookup yields CDR1 MRHNA and CDR2 SNTAGT. This CDR3 is CASSTAGSNSPLHF. In DNA form, the CDR3 reads TGTGCCAGCAGTACAGCTGGGAGTAATTCACCCCTCCACTTT.